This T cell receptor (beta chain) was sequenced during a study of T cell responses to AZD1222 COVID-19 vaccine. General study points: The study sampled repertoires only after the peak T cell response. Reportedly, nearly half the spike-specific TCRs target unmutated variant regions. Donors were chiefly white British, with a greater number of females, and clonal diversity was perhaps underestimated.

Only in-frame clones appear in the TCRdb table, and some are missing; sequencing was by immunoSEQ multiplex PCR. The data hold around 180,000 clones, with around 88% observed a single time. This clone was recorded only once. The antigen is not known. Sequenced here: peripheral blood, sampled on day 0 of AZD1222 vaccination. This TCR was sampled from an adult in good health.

CDR3 bases: TGTGCCAGCAGCGTCGGTGCGGGGGGCACCTACGAGCAGTACTTC. Translation gives CASSVGAGGTYEQYF. The chain couples TRBV4-2 to TRBJ2-7; 8 bases match TRBD2. Trimming at V came to 5 bases and at J to 2 bases, leaving 8 bases not matched to a gene. CDR1 and CDR2 from the germline V gene are LGHNA and YNFKEQ. The CDR3 extends over 15 amino acids.